This is a list of T cell receptor beta chains from one sample in a study of T cell responses to AZD1222 COVID-19 vaccine. TCRdb keeps only in-frame clones here, not all; method: immunoSEQ multiplex PCR. Of 85,000 to 110,000 clones in the sample, around 90% were seen once. This specimen consisted of peripheral blood, obtained on day 0 of AZD1222 vaccination. The receptors stem from an adult in good health. Each CDR3 is given with its conserved first and last residue. The D gene is left open where the match is weak. The size entry is marked missing in some rows and otherwise reads once, few, many or a size class.

len	d_gene	abundance	j_gene	v_gene	CDR3nt	CDR3aa
11	-	-	TRBJ2-2	TRBV6-6	TGTGCCAGCAGTCAGACCGGGGAGCTGTTTTTT	CASSQTGELFF
15	-	-	TRBJ1-5	TRBV7-9	TGTGCCAGCAGCTTAGACGGCAGCCCCAATCAGCCCCAGCATTTT	CASSLDGSPNQPQHF
13	-	-	TRBJ1-1	TRBV6-5	TGTGCCAGCAGTTACTCGACGAACACTGAAGCTTTCTTT	CASSYSTNTEAFF
12	-	-	TRBJ1-1	TRBV25-1	TGTGCCAGCTCCAGGGCGAACACTGAAGCTTTCTTT	CASSRANTEAFF
13	-	-	TRBJ2-7	TRBV28	TGTGCCAGCAGTTTAAACCTCTCCTACGAGCAGTACTTC	CASSLNLSYEQYF
16	-	-	TRBJ1-2	TRBV9	TGTGCCAGCGGGGTCGGGCGGGACTCAACGGGCTATGGCTACACCTTC	CASGVGRDSTGYGYTF
14	TRBD1	-	TRBJ1-2	TRBV6-1	TGTGCCAGCAGTGAACCCCTTACAGGGGGGAAGGGCACCTTC	CASSEPLTGGKGTF
15	-	-	TRBJ1-5	TRBV7-2	TGTGCCAGCAGCTTGGAAAGGGGCGGAAATCAGCCCCAGCATTTT	CASSLERGGNQPQHF
14	-	-	TRBJ2-7	TRBV28	TGTGCCAGCAGTTTATCCTTAGGGTTCTACGAGCAGTACTTC	CASSLSLGFYEQYF
13	TRBD2	-	TRBJ2-7	TRBV27	TGTGCCGCCGGGGCGGGGGGCTCCTACGAGCAGTACTTC	CAAGAGGSYEQYF
14	-	-	TRBJ1-3	TRBV15	TGTGCCACCAGCGCGGGCAGCTCTGGAAACACCATATATTTT	CATSAGSSGNTIYF
11	-	-	TRBJ2-7	TRBV3-1/TRBV3-2	TGTGCCAGCAGCCAATCATACGAGCAGTACTTC	CASSQSYEQYF
13	-	few	TRBJ1-2	TRBV6-5	TGTGCCAGCCTCCTGGACCATGTGTATGGCTACACCTTC	CASLLDHVYGYTF
13	-	-	TRBJ1-3	TRBV3-1/TRBV3-2	TGTGCCAGCAGCCAAGACGCGGGAAACACCATATATTTT	CASSQDAGNTIYF
16	-	-	TRBJ1-4	TRBV4-1	TGCGCCAGCAGCCAAGATGAGTCGGCCCCACGGGAAAAACTGTTTTTT	CASSQDESAPREKLFF
13	-	-	TRBJ1-2	TRBV18	TGTGCCAGCTCACCACCATCGCGCGATGGCTACACCTTC	CASSPPSRDGYTF
15	-	-	TRBJ2-7	TRBV28	TGTGCCAGCAGTTTAGGACAGACGGGGGCTTACGAGCAGTACTTC	CASSLGQTGAYEQYF
12	-	-	TRBJ2-7	TRBV6-7	TGTGCCACCGCCGGGACACAATACGAGCAGTACTTC	CATAGTQYEQYF
15	-	-	TRBJ1-6	TRBV7-9	TGTGCCAGCAGCTTATCGTCAGATTATAATTCACCCCTCCACTTT	CASSLSSDYNSPLHF
16	TRBD1	-	TRBJ1-2	TRBV4-1	TGCGCCAGCAGCCAAGTGGAGACAGGGATGCACTATGGCTACACCTTC	CASSQVETGMHYGYTF
13	-	-	TRBJ1-5	TRBV19	TGTGCCAGTAGTGGGGGTGCCGCTCAGCCCCAGCATTTT	CASSGGAAQPQHF
12	-	once	TRBJ1-5	TRBV12-3/TRBV12-4	TGTGCCAGCAGCGACCAGAATAAGCCCCAGCATTTT	CASSDQNKPQHF
15	-	few	TRBJ2-7	TRBV6-5	TGTGCCAGCAGTTTTGATCTGGGCCCATCCAACGAGCAGTACTTC	CASSFDLGPSNEQYF
13	-	-	TRBJ2-1	TRBV6-5	TGTGCCAGCAGTCAATTCACGGGGAATGAGCAGTTCTTC	CASSQFTGNEQFF
14	-	once	TRBJ1-1	TRBV6-5	TGTGCCAGCATTCCCCCCTGGGGGGAGTCTGAAGCTTTCTTT	CASIPPWGESEAFF
13	-	-	TRBJ2-3	TRBV5-1	TGCGCCAGCAGCCCACAGGGAACAGATACGCAGTATTTT	CASSPQGTDTQYF